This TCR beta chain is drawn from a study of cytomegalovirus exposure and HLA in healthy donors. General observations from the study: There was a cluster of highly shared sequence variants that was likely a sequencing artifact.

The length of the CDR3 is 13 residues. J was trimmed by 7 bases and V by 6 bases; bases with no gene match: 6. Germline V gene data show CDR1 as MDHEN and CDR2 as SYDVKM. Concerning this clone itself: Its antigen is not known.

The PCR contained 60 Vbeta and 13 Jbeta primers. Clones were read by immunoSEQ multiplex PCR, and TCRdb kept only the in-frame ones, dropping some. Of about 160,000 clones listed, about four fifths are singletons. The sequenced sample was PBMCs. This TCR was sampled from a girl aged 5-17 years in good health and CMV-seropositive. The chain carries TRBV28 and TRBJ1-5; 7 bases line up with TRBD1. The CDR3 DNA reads TGTGCCAGCAGGACAGGGAGGTACCAGCCCCAGCATTTT. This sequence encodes CASRTGRYQPQHF.